The 12 T cell receptor beta chains in this list originate from one sample, sequenced in a study of T cell responses to AZD1222 COVID-19 vaccine. TCRdb's copy holds only in-frame clones and misses some; the assay was immunoSEQ multiplex PCR. The profile shows 100,000 to 120,000 clones, more than 90% of them singletons. This specimen was peripheral blood, taken 28 days after the second AZD1222 dose. The receptors were sampled from an adult who received the AZD1222 COVID-19 vaccine.

The chain joins TRBV10-3 to TRBJ2-5; TRBD2 is a possible D gene (6 bases). Germline CDR1 ENHRY, CDR2 SYGVKD. This CDR3 is 15 amino acids long. The V end was cut by 8 bases, the J end by 2 bases, with 18 bases between. CDR3 protein: CAISTAGGEQETQYF. CDR3 DNA sequence: TGTGCCATCTCTACTGCAGGAGGGGAGCAAGAGACCCAGTACTTC.

The J gene is TRBJ2-7, the V gene TRBV7-6, with 7 positions matching TRBD2. The germline V gene encodes CDR1 SGHVS and CDR2 FNYEAQ. CDR3 length: 16 amino acids. V lost 5 bases to trimming and J lost 2 bases; unmatched junction nucleotides: 12. The CDR3 loop is CASSQRWGGDPYEQYF. The CDR3 DNA follows: TGTGCCAGCAGCCAAAGGTGGGGGGGGGACCCCTACGAGCAGTACTTC.

The rearrangement joins TRBV28 to TRBJ1-1; perhaps TRBD1 as D (5 bases). The length of the CDR3 is 16 residues. Germline values: CDR1 MDHEN, CDR2 SYDVKM. The V end was cut by 3 bases, the J end by 6 bases, with 20 bases between. The CDR3 DNA reads TGTGCCAGCAGTTTCGAGTCAGGGAGGGGAATAGCTGAAGCTTTCTTT. This sequence encodes CASSFESGRGIAEAFF.

The rearrangement joins TRBV5-1 to TRBJ1-6; TRBD1 agrees at 8 bases. This CDR3 region has 15 residues. Trimming cost V 0 bases and J 6 bases; bases outside gene matches: 2. Germline V CDR1 and CDR2: SGHRS, YFSETQ. In nucleotides, the CDR3 is TGCGCCAGCAGCTTGGGACAGGGGTCTAATTCACCCCTCCACTTT. It codes for CASSLGQGSNSPLHF.

In this sample, this clone turned up once. The rearrangement uses TRBV4-3 and TRBJ2-3; D may correspond to TRBD1 or TRBD2 (6 bases each). The germline V and J ends were trimmed by 2 bases and 5 bases, with 14 bases remaining between them. Germline V gene lookup returns CDR1 LGHNA and CDR2 YSLEER. The CDR3 consists of 15 residues. CDR3 coding DNA: TGCGCCAGCAGCCAAAGATCTGGGGGGCTAGATACGCAGTATTTT. Translated: CASSQRSGGLDTQYF.

The V gene is TRBV5-1, the J gene TRBJ1-2, with a weak D call TRBD1 (6 bases). The CDR3 runs 13 residues. V was pared by 5 bases and J by 8 bases, with 16 bases between. Germline lookup yields CDR1 SGHRS and CDR2 YFSETQ. The CDR3 loop is CASSTEQGGGYTF. The CDR3 DNA is TGCGCCAGCAGTACGGAACAGGGTGGAGGCTACACCTTC.

The V gene is TRBV2, the J gene TRBJ1-2, with D possibly being TRBD1 (6 bases). Per germline, CDR1 SNHLY and CDR2 FYNNEI. The germline V and J ends were trimmed by 4 bases and 7 bases, with 25 bases remaining between them. The CDR3 totals 17 residues. The CDR3 DNA follows: TGTGCCAGCAGTGGGAGGACAGAAGGACTGGTTTCGGGTGGCTACACCTTC. Amino acid sequence: CASSGRTEGLVSGGYTF.

The V and J genes are TRBV7-9 and TRBJ1-2; D gene unclear. CDR1 and CDR2 (germline): SEHNR, FQNEAQ (reference sequence). Trimming removed 0 bases at V and 7 bases at J, with 15 bases between. This CDR3 comprises 15 residues. Here the CDR3 reads CASSLAGSSTRGYTF. The CDR3 DNA reads as TGTGCCAGCAGCTTAGCAGGAAGTAGCACCCGTGGCTACACCTTC.

This chain uses TRBV19 with TRBJ1-1; maybe TRBD1 (5 bases). From germline, CDR1 is LNHDA and CDR2 SQIVND (reference sequence). V shed 3 bases and J shed 5 bases, with 13 bases lying between them. There are 14 residues in the CDR3. CDR3 sequence reads: CASSIFGGRTEAFF. In DNA, the CDR3 is TGTGCCAGTAGTATCTTCGGGGGTCGGACTGAAGCTTTCTTT.

The chain uses TRBV3-1 (or the pseudogene TRBV3-2) and TRBJ1-2; 12 nucleotides agree with TRBD1. There are 14 residues in the CDR3. The germline gives CDR1 LGHDT, CDR2 YNNKEL (reference sequence). The junction had 1 base not matched to a gene; V was cut back by 0 bases and J by 8 bases. Written as DNA, the CDR3 is TGTGCCAGCAGCCAAGATGGGACAGGGGGCGGCTACACCTTC. It specifies CASSQDGTGGGYTF.

J is TRBJ2-2 and V is TRBV6-5, with D unresolved. Per the germline V gene, CDR1 is MNHEY and CDR2 is SVGAGI. Trimming pared 0 bases from V and 6 bases from J, leaving 8 bases between. This CDR3 comprises 14 residues. This chain's CDR3 is CASSYSRQAGELFF. DNA for the CDR3: TGTGCCAGCAGTTACTCAAGGCAAGCCGGGGAGCTGTTTTTT.

By sample fraction, this clone is medium-sized (0.01 to 0.1%). The V and J genes are TRBV6-4 and TRBJ2-3; the D gene could be TRBD1 or TRBD2 (5 bases each). Germline V lookup: CDR1 MRHNA, CDR2 SNTAGT. Trimming cost V 5 bases and J 2 bases, with 14 bases left between them. The CDR3 is 15 residues long. The CDR3 loop is CASSIGTVDTDTQYF. The CDR3 DNA reads TGTGCCAGCAGTATAGGGACGGTAGACACAGATACGCAGTATTTT.